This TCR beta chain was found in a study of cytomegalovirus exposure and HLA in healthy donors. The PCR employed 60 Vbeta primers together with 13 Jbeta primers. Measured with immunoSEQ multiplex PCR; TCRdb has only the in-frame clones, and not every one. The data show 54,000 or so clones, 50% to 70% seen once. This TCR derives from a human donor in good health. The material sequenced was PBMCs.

This chain's CDR3 is CASSLGGVRGDTQYF. The CDR3 nucleotides are TGTGCCAGCAGCTTAGGAGGGGTGCGGGGGGATACGCAGTATTTT. This chain uses TRBV7-9 with TRBJ2-3, with 7 bases lining up with TRBD2. Germline V lookup: CDR1 SEHNR, CDR2 FQNEAQ (reference sequence). There are 15 residues in the CDR3. V lost 1 base, J lost 6 bases, and 7 bases stayed unmatched.